This TCR beta chain comes out of a study of tumor-infiltrating lymphocytes in oesophageal squamous cell carcinoma. Trimming cost V 5 bases and J 8 bases; bases outside gene matches: 10. There are 16 residues in the CDR3. Looked up from germline, CDR1 is SGHVS and CDR2 is FQNEAQ. TCRdb re-derived calls from the PCR reads in MiXCR, one entry per CDR3 protein. The table has about 21,000 distinct CDR3 sequences, about 41% seen once. This chain links TRBV7-8 with TRBJ2-1; TRBD2 matches at 12 bases. The clonotype was recovered from a male donor with esophageal squamous cell carcinoma. The sequenced material came from normal esophageal tissue next to the tumor. The CDR3 coding sequence is TGTGCCAGCAGCCCCAAGACTAGCGGGAGCTTCCATGAGCAGTTCTTC. Its translation is CASSPKTSGSFHEQFF.